A selection of T cell receptor beta chains follows, all from one sample in a study of cytomegalovirus exposure and HLA in healthy donors. Sequencing used immunoSEQ multiplex PCR; TCRdb keeps in-frame clones, though not all of them. The data show just over 200,000 clones, more than 75% seen once. Sequenced sample: PBMCs. The receptors come from a woman aged 40 to 50 in good health and CMV-seronegative. CDR3s include the opening cysteine and the closing phenylalanine or tryptophan. Each record gives: V gene, clone size, D gene, J gene, CDR3 protein, CDR3 DNA. The D gene is left open where the match is weak. Clone size is shown for a subset of rows, as once, few, many or a class of expanded clone.

V gene: TRBV4-2
clone size: NA
D gene: TRBD2
J gene: TRBJ2-1
CDR3 protein: CASSQVAGGSYNEQFF
CDR3 DNA: TGTGCCAGCAGCCAAGTAGCGGGAGGGAGCTACAATGAGCAGTTCTTC

V gene: TRBV7-9
clone size: NA
D gene: NA
J gene: TRBJ1-1
CDR3 protein: CASSFIRVTEAFF
CDR3 DNA: TGTGCCAGCAGCTTTATTAGAGTCACTGAAGCTTTCTTT

V gene: TRBV7-2
clone size: NA
D gene: NA
J gene: TRBJ2-1
CDR3 protein: CASSPKEYNEQFF
CDR3 DNA: TGTGCCAGCAGCCCCAAGGAGTACAATGAGCAGTTCTTC

V gene: TRBV14
clone size: NA
D gene: TRBD2
J gene: TRBJ2-1
CDR3 protein: CASSQGLAGVNEQFF
CDR3 DNA: TGTGCCAGCAGCCAGGGACTAGCGGGAGTTAATGAGCAGTTCTTC

V gene: TRBV7-3
clone size: NA
D gene: NA
J gene: TRBJ2-3
CDR3 protein: CASSHSGSTDTQYF
CDR3 DNA: TGTGCCAGCAGCCATAGCGGTAGCACAGATACGCAGTATTTT

V gene: TRBV30
clone size: NA
D gene: TRBD1
J gene: TRBJ1-4
CDR3 protein: CAWSTRTGAPVFVEKLFF
CDR3 DNA: TGTGCCTGGAGTACCCGGACAGGGGCCCCCGTCTTTGTTGAAAAACTGTTTTTT

V gene: TRBV2
clone size: NA
D gene: TRBD2
J gene: TRBJ2-7
CDR3 protein: CASSPLAGGFYEQYF
CDR3 DNA: TGTGCCAGCAGTCCTCTAGCGGGAGGATTCTACGAGCAGTACTTC

V gene: TRBV2
clone size: NA
D gene: NA
J gene: TRBJ2-2
CDR3 protein: CASTRAGRNTGELFF
CDR3 DNA: TGTGCCAGCACGAGGGCGGGTCGGAACACCGGGGAGCTGTTTTTT

V gene: TRBV6-6
clone size: NA
D gene: NA
J gene: TRBJ2-2
CDR3 protein: CASSSRQPTGELFF
CDR3 DNA: TGTGCCAGCAGTTCACGACAGCCCACCGGGGAGCTGTTTTTT

V gene: TRBV7-6
clone size: few
D gene: NA
J gene: TRBJ2-7
CDR3 protein: CASSLPGSSYEQYF
CDR3 DNA: TGTGCCAGCAGCTTACCAGGGTCGTCCTACGAGCAGTACTTC

V gene: TRBV15
clone size: few
D gene: TRBD2
J gene: TRBJ2-4
CDR3 protein: CATAGGEGLRNIQYF
CDR3 DNA: TGTGCCACGGCAGGCGGGGAGGGGTTGAGAAACATTCAGTACTTC

V gene: TRBV15
clone size: NA
D gene: TRBD1
J gene: TRBJ1-4
CDR3 protein: CATSIDRAANEKLFF
CDR3 DNA: TGTGCCACCAGCATCGACAGGGCCGCTAATGAAAAACTGTTTTTT

V gene: TRBV5-1
clone size: NA
D gene: NA
J gene: TRBJ2-3
CDR3 protein: CASSLAWPNTDTQYF
CDR3 DNA: TGCGCCAGCAGCCTCGCCTGGCCGAACACAGATACGCAGTATTTT

V gene: TRBV5-1
clone size: NA
D gene: NA
J gene: TRBJ1-1
CDR3 protein: CASSLAQQGVTEAFF
CDR3 DNA: TGCGCCAGCAGCTTGGCCCAACAGGGTGTTACTGAAGCTTTCTTT

V gene: TRBV19
clone size: NA
D gene: NA
J gene: TRBJ1-3
CDR3 protein: CASSTGARSSGNTIYF
CDR3 DNA: TGTGCCAGTAGTACGGGTGCGAGGAGCTCTGGAAACACCATATATTTT

V gene: TRBV2
clone size: NA
D gene: TRBD1
J gene: TRBJ2-1
CDR3 protein: CASTRTGGRMINEQFF
CDR3 DNA: TGTGCCAGCACTAGGACAGGGGGCAGGATGATCAATGAGCAGTTCTTC

V gene: TRBV30
clone size: NA
D gene: NA
J gene: TRBJ2-7
CDR3 protein: CAWSYQGYEQYF
CDR3 DNA: TGTGCCTGGAGTTACCAGGGTTACGAGCAGTACTTC

V gene: TRBV6-6
clone size: NA
D gene: TRBD2
J gene: TRBJ2-1
CDR3 protein: CASSYPGTSFGEQFF
CDR3 DNA: TGTGCCAGCAGTTACCCCGGGACTAGCTTTGGTGAGCAGTTCTTC

V gene: TRBV5-4
clone size: NA
D gene: NA
J gene: TRBJ2-1
CDR3 protein: CASSSKTGSSYNEQFF
CDR3 DNA: TGTGCCAGCAGCTCTAAAACTGGGAGCTCCTACAATGAGCAGTTCTTC

V gene: TRBV7-2
clone size: NA
D gene: TRBD2
J gene: TRBJ2-3
CDR3 protein: CASSFSSGGGDTQYF
CDR3 DNA: TGTGCCAGCAGCTTCTCTAGCGGTGGGGGGGATACGCAGTATTTT

V gene: TRBV7-2
clone size: NA
D gene: TRBD2
J gene: TRBJ2-1
CDR3 protein: CASSPLAGVGNEQFF
CDR3 DNA: TGTGCCAGCAGCCCCCTAGCGGGAGTGGGAAATGAGCAGTTCTTC

V gene: TRBV9
clone size: NA
D gene: TRBD2
J gene: TRBJ2-2
CDR3 protein: CASSSPQRESGGESVRELFF
CDR3 DNA: TGTGCCAGCAGCTCCCCCCAGCGGGAGAGCGGCGGGGAATCTGTGAGGGAGCTGTTTTTT

V gene: TRBV5-4
clone size: NA
D gene: NA
J gene: TRBJ2-3
CDR3 protein: CAYVARLTDTQYF
CDR3 DNA: TGTGCCTACGTAGCGAGGCTCACAGATACGCAGTATTTT

V gene: TRBV28
clone size: NA
D gene: NA
J gene: TRBJ2-7
CDR3 protein: CASSWDILYF
CDR3 DNA: TGTGCCAGTTCCTGGGACATCTTGTACTTC

V gene: TRBV19
clone size: NA
D gene: NA
J gene: TRBJ1-2
CDR3 protein: CASSIARGYGYTF
CDR3 DNA: TGTGCCAGTAGTATAGCCAGGGGCTATGGCTACACCTTC

V gene: TRBV2
clone size: NA
D gene: NA
J gene: TRBJ2-1
CDR3 protein: CARRGGGETYNEQFF
CDR3 DNA: TGTGCAAGAAGAGGGGGAGGGGAGACCTACAATGAGCAGTTCTTC

V gene: TRBV18
clone size: NA
D gene: NA
J gene: TRBJ2-2
CDR3 protein: CASSPSIPVAGELFF
CDR3 DNA: TGTGCCAGCTCACCCTCGATTCCGGTTGCCGGGGAGCTGTTTTTT

V gene: TRBV28
clone size: NA
D gene: NA
J gene: TRBJ1-3
CDR3 protein: CASSLSVRGSGNTIYF
CDR3 DNA: TGTGCCAGCAGTTTAAGTGTCAGGGGCTCTGGAAACACCATATATTTT

V gene: TRBV7-6
clone size: NA
D gene: NA
J gene: TRBJ2-3
CDR3 protein: CASSLAVGLYGTSTDTQYF
CDR3 DNA: TGTGCCAGCAGCTTAGCGGTCGGGTTGTACGGAACTAGCACAGATACGCAGTATTTT

V gene: TRBV5-8
clone size: NA
D gene: NA
J gene: TRBJ1-2
CDR3 protein: CASSLWSGLYGYTF
CDR3 DNA: TGTGCCAGCAGCTTGTGGTCAGGCCTCTATGGCTACACCTTC

V gene: TRBV5-1
clone size: NA
D gene: TRBD2
J gene: TRBJ2-7
CDR3 protein: CASSLSGGSFYEQYF
CDR3 DNA: TGCGCCAGCAGCCTGTCAGGCGGGAGCTTCTACGAGCAGTACTTC

V gene: TRBV28
clone size: NA
D gene: NA
J gene: TRBJ2-7
CDR3 protein: CASRPTEPYEQYF
CDR3 DNA: TGTGCCAGCAGGCCGACTGAACCCTACGAGCAGTACTTC

V gene: TRBV2
clone size: NA
D gene: TRBD1
J gene: TRBJ1-2
CDR3 protein: CASREARTGATNYGYTF
CDR3 DNA: TGTGCCAGCAGGGAGGCTCGGACAGGTGCAACTAACTATGGCTACACCTTC

V gene: TRBV6-1
clone size: NA
D gene: NA
J gene: TRBJ1-3
CDR3 protein: CASSVSGGTGNTIYF
CDR3 DNA: TGTGCCAGCAGTGTCAGTGGGGGCACTGGAAACACCATATATTTT

V gene: TRBV15
clone size: NA
D gene: TRBD2
J gene: TRBJ2-1
CDR3 protein: CATSRVGTSFDEQFF
CDR3 DNA: TGTGCCACCAGCAGAGTTGGGACTAGCTTCGATGAGCAGTTCTTC

V gene: TRBV2
clone size: NA
D gene: TRBD1
J gene: TRBJ2-2
CDR3 protein: CASSVDRVATGELFF
CDR3 DNA: TGTGCCAGCAGTGTAGACAGGGTGGCGACCGGGGAGCTGTTTTTT

V gene: TRBV27
clone size: NA
D gene: TRBD2
J gene: TRBJ2-5
CDR3 protein: CASSSLAGGVEETQYF
CDR3 DNA: TGTGCCAGCAGTTCCCTAGCGGGAGGGGTGGAAGAGACCCAGTACTTC

V gene: TRBV10-3
clone size: NA
D gene: TRBD1
J gene: TRBJ1-2
CDR3 protein: CAISEPRDRAVIGF
CDR3 DNA: TGTGCCATCAGTGAGCCCCGGGACAGGGCCGTCATTGGCTTC

V gene: TRBV7-9
clone size: NA
D gene: TRBD2
J gene: TRBJ2-7
CDR3 protein: CASSFRLADPYEQYF
CDR3 DNA: TGTGCCAGCAGCTTCAGACTAGCGGACCCCTACGAGCAGTACTTC

V gene: TRBV4-1
clone size: NA
D gene: NA
J gene: TRBJ2-2
CDR3 protein: CASSQDIGELFF
CDR3 DNA: TGCGCCAGCAGCCAAGATATTGGGGAGCTGTTTTTT

V gene: TRBV6-4
clone size: NA
D gene: NA
J gene: TRBJ1-1
CDR3 protein: CASSLHTGTTEAFF
CDR3 DNA: TGTGCCAGCAGTCTGCATACAGGGACCACTGAAGCTTTCTTT

V gene: TRBV5-1
clone size: NA
D gene: TRBD1
J gene: TRBJ2-1
CDR3 protein: CASSSNNRQGSPEEQFF
CDR3 DNA: TGCGCCAGCAGCTCCAATAATAGACAGGGCTCGCCCGAGGAGCAGTTCTTC

V gene: TRBV6-1
clone size: few
D gene: NA
J gene: TRBJ1-2
CDR3 protein: CASSIQGKSPNGYTF
CDR3 DNA: TGTGCCAGCAGTATACAGGGAAAAAGTCCTAATGGCTACACCTTC

V gene: TRBV7-9
clone size: NA
D gene: NA
J gene: TRBJ1-1
CDR3 protein: CASSLADRTNTEAFF
CDR3 DNA: TGTGCCAGCAGCTTAGCCGACAGGACGAACACTGAAGCTTTCTTT